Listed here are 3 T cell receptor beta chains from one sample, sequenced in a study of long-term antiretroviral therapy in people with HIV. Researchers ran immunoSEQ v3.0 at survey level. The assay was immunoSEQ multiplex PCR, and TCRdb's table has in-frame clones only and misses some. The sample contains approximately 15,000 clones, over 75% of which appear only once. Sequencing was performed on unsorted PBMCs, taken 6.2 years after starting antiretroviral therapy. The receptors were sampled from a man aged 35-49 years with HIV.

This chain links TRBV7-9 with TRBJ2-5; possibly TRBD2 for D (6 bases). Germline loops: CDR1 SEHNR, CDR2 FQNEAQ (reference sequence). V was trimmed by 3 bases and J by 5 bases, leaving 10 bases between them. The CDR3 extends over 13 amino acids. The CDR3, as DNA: TGTGCCAGCAGCTTGTCTAGCGCCGAGACCCAGTACTTC. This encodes CASSLSSAETQYF.

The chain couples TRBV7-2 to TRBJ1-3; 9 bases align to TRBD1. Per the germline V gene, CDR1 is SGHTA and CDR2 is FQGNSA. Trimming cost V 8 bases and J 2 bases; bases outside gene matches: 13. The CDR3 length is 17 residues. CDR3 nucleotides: TGTGCCAGCGGTCGGGACAGGGCAAATCAGGCTGGAAACACCATATATTTT. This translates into CASGRDRANQAGNTIYF.

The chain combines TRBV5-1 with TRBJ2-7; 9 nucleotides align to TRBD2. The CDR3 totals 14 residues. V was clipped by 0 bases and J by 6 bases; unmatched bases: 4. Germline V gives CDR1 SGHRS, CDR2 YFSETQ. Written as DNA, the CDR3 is TGCGCCAGCAGCTTGGAAGGTAGCGGGAGCGAGCAGTACTTC. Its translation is CASSLEGSGSEQYF.